The present T cell receptor beta chain was sequenced within a study of T-cell memory formation after mild COVID-19. Study-level findings and limits: Clones shrinking between day 15 and 85 showed a balanced CD4/CD8 split, and those that grew later tilted toward CD4+. Contracting clones localized mainly to CM and EM when CD4+ and mainly to EMRA when CD8+. Cross-reactive memory appears to have joined, as suggested by some responding clones showing up in pre-infection memory.

Germline V gene lookup returns CDR1 LGHDT and CDR2 YNNKEL (reference sequence). Trimming removed 4 bases at V and 4 bases at J, with 15 bases between. CDR3 length: 15 residues. Of note for this clonotype: The antigen is not known.

Libraries for TCRalpha and TCRbeta carried sample barcodes and unique molecular identifiers via 5'RACE. TCRdb ran MiXCR on the 5' RACE reads and lists one entry per CDR3 protein. Found here are around 430,000 distinct CDR3 sequences, 15% to 20% of them singletons; the top ten hold 20% to 25%. The sample consisted of PBMCs or a T cell subset sorted from them (not recorded which). The sequence was obtained from a man aged 18 to 30 who had mild COVID-19 (a few samples of this study predate the infection). Cell type and time point are not known. This chain links TRBV3-1 with TRBJ2-3, with a possible D match to TRBD2 (5 bases). The CDR3 region has the DNA TGTGCCAGCAGCCCCCTGGCGAACGGGGCAGATACGCAGTATTTT. Protein sequence: CASSPLANGADTQYF.